Listed here are 9 T cell receptor beta chains from one sample, sequenced in a study of OX40 agonist ivuxolimab in advanced cancers. TCRdb keeps only in-frame clones here, not all; method: immunoSEQ multiplex PCR. The table has some 85,000 clones, about 88% seen once. The sample in question was CD4+ or CD8+ T cells sorted from blood, obtained in a trial of the OX40 agonist ivuxolimab. These receptors were taken from an adult with an advanced solid tumor such as melanoma, head and neck, liver or kidney cancer.

The CDR3 nucleotides read TGTGCCAGCAGCTTAGTAACCGGGACTAGCGTCGAGCAGTTCTTC. It translates to CASSLVTGTSVEQFF. The rearrangement joins TRBV7-2 to TRBJ2-1, with 10 nucleotides matching TRBD2. Germline-derived CDR1 and CDR2 are SGHTA and FQGNSA. J gave up 10 bases and V 1 base, and 7 bases lay outside the gene matches. There are 15 residues in the CDR3.

The V gene is TRBV6-1, the J gene TRBJ1-1, with TRBD1 identical over 7 bases. The V and J ends lost 6 bases and 11 bases, in that order; junction bases with no gene match: 15. CDR1 is MNHNS, CDR2 SASEGT, per germline. There are 14 residues in the CDR3. The chain's CDR3 is CASRNRQGFLRAFF. CDR3 in DNA: TGTGCCAGCAGGAATAGACAGGGTTTTCTCCGGGCTTTCTTT.

The V call is TRBV5-1, the J call TRBJ2-1, with D unresolved. This CDR3 spans 16 amino acids. Germline assignment: CDR1 SGHRS and CDR2 YFSETQ. Trimming removed 3 bases at V and 0 bases at J, with 13 bases between. This chain's CDR3 is CASSYAEGRSYNEQFF. CDR3 bases: TGCGCCAGCAGCTACGCTGAAGGCCGCTCCTACAATGAGCAGTTCTTC.

This clone has just a few counts. The rearrangement links TRBV18 to TRBJ1-1; the D is unclear. From germline, CDR1 is KGHSH and CDR2 LQKENI. Trimming removed 6 bases from V and 4 bases from J, with 12 bases in between. The CDR3 consists of 13 residues. The CDR3 nucleotides read TGTGCCAGCTCTCGGACTGTAGTCACTGAAGCTTTCTTT. Translation gives CASSRTVVTEAFF.

This clone has just a few counts. The chain couples TRBV2 to TRBJ1-5; the D is unclear. V lost 5 bases, J lost 4 bases, and 9 bases lay in between. This CDR3 has 13 amino acids. Germline lookup yields CDR1 SNHLY and CDR2 FYNNEI. This CDR3 reads CASSRRENQPQHF. The CDR3 nucleotides read TGTGCCAGCAGTCGACGGGAGAATCAGCCCCAGCATTTT.

This chain links TRBV6-5 with TRBJ1-3; 9 bases are shared with TRBD1. V dropped 6 bases and J dropped 6; count of bases not matched to a gene: 9. This CDR3 is 15 amino acids long. Germline values: CDR1 MNHEY, CDR2 SVGAGI. CDR3 protein: CASRGQGQGQNTIYF. CDR3 nucleotide sequence: TGTGCCAGCAGGGGGCAGGGACAGGGACAAAACACCATATATTTT.

The sample holds one count of this clone. V and J are TRBV13 and TRBJ1-6, with 9 bases aligning to TRBD1. Per the germline V gene, CDR1 is PRHDT and CDR2 is FYEKMQ (reference sequence). Losses at the gene ends were 6 bases for V and 9 bases for J; bases not matched to a gene: 9. This CDR3 has 15 amino acids. Here the CDR3 reads CASSFETGGTSPLHF. The CDR3 DNA follows: TGTGCCAGCAGTTTTGAGACAGGGGGTACTTCACCCCTCCACTTT.

This rearrangement joins TRBV5-1 to TRBJ2-5; D unclear. The V gene's germline CDR1 is SGHRS and CDR2 YFSETQ. Trimming took off 4 bases at V and 3 bases at J, with 16 bases between the two ends. The CDR3 runs to 15 residues. The DNA for the CDR3 is TGCGCCAGCAGCGAGAACCCCCGATTTAAAGAGACCCAGTACTTC. This sequence encodes CASSENPRFKETQYF.

CDR3 sequence: CASSRLAAYEQYF. CDR3 DNA sequence: TGTGCCAGCAGCCGACTAGCGGCCTACGAGCAGTACTTC. The chain couples TRBV2 to TRBJ2-7, with 9 bases lining up with TRBD2. V dropped 6 bases and J dropped 2; count of bases not matched to a gene: 2. From germline, CDR1 is SNHLY and CDR2 FYNNEI. The length of the CDR3 is 13 residues. Complete variable domain (other parts from reference TRBV2 and TRBJ2-7): EPEVTQTPSHQVTQMGQEVILRCVPISNHLYFYWYRQILGQKVEFLVSFYNNEISEKSEIFDDQFSVERPDGSNFTLKIRSTKLEDSAMYFCASSRLAAYEQYFGPGTRLTVT.